These T cell receptor beta chains were read from a single sample in a study of shared clonotypes between healthy human individuals. TCRdb's copy holds only in-frame clones and misses some; the assay was immunoSEQ multiplex PCR. This table has around 1.9 million clones, about 93% appearing once. The sample taken for sequencing was naive CD8+ T cells from PBMCs. Source of these receptors: a young man in good health. Some clones in this sample may be carry-over from other donors' samples. Both conserved end residues are part of each CDR3. A D gene is named only where the DNA matches it firmly. Some rows have no size entry. The others give once, few or many, or a class for an expanded clone.

cdr3_aa cdr3_nt d_call j_call v_call clone_size
CASSLLGPKNIQYF TGTGCCAGCAGCTTATTAGGCCCGAAGAACATTCAGTACTTC NA TRBJ2-4 TRBV7-9 NA
CASSPSALLRNTIYF TGTGCCAGCAGCCCGAGCGCGCTACTCCGAAACACCATATATTTT NA TRBJ1-3 TRBV11-2 once
CASSDRGTSGTHEQFF TGTGCCAGCAGTGACCGGGGGACTAGCGGGACTCATGAGCAGTTCTTC TRBD2 TRBJ2-1 TRBV2 NA
CASSNGQNNQPQHF TGTGCCAGCAGCAACGGACAGAACAATCAGCCCCAGCATTTT NA TRBJ1-5 TRBV28 NA
CASSIREPMETQYF TGTGCCAGTAGTATCAGGGAGCCGATGGAGACCCAGTACTTC NA TRBJ2-5 TRBV19 NA
CASSPSPGQGPPEQYF TGCGCCAGCAGCCCCTCTCCGGGACAGGGGCCTCCAGAGCAGTACTTC TRBD1 TRBJ2-7 TRBV4-1 NA
CASSPGHDRAGEKLFF TGTGCCAGCAGCCCAGGACACGACAGGGCCGGAGAAAAACTGTTTTTT TRBD1 TRBJ1-4 TRBV11-1 NA
CASSYKTGFWQYF TGTGCCAGCAGTTACAAGACCGGGTTTTGGCAGTACTTC NA TRBJ2-7 TRBV6-5 NA
CASSQDGAWSTQYF TGCGCCAGCAGCCAAGACGGGGCCTGGTCTACGCAGTATTTT NA TRBJ2-3 TRBV4-1 NA
CASSEDLSNEQFF TGTGCCAGCAGTGAAGATCTGAGCAATGAGCAGTTCTTC NA TRBJ2-1 TRBV2 NA